The 13 T cell receptor beta chains in this list originate from one sample, sequenced in a study of OX40 agonist ivuxolimab in advanced cancers. Profiled with immunoSEQ multiplex PCR; TCRdb holds only in-frame clones, not every one. The data hold roughly 68,000 clones, with around 89% observed a single time. Sequencing used CD4+ or CD8+ T cells sorted from blood, obtained in a trial of the OX40 agonist ivuxolimab. These receptors all come from an adult with an advanced solid tumor such as melanoma, head and neck, liver or kidney cancer.

The chain links TRBV7-8 to TRBJ2-1; 14 bases fit TRBD2. The CDR3 loop spans 19 amino acids. From germline, CDR1 is SGHVS and CDR2 FQNEAQ. The ends lost 5 bases at V and 6 bases at J; junction bases unmatched: 15. As DNA, the CDR3 is TGTGCCAGCAGCCCTTTGGCGGGACTAGCGGGAGCGCTTCGCAATGAGCAGTTCTTC. It is translated as CASSPLAGLAGALRNEQFF. The entire variable domain, with the rest obtained from reference TRBV7-8 and TRBJ2-1, is as follows: GAGVSQSPRYKVAKRGQDVALRCDPISGHVSLFWYQQALGQGPEFLTYFQNEAQLDKSGLPSDRFFAERPEGSVSTLKIQRTQQEDSAVYLCASSPLAGLAGALRNEQFFGPGTRLTVL.

The rearrangement links TRBV6-1 to TRBJ1-6; 10 nucleotides match TRBD1. Germline V gives CDR1 MNHNS, CDR2 SASEGT. This CDR3 contains 15 residues. V lost 6 bases, J lost 9 bases, and 8 bases stayed unmatched. The CDR3 loop is CASRKDRGFVSPLHF. The CDR3, as DNA: TGTGCCAGCAGAAAGGACAGGGGGTTTGTTTCACCCCTCCACTTT.

The chain recombines TRBV30 with TRBJ2-2, with TRBD1 matching over 7 bases. This CDR3 spans 16 amino acids. V was clipped by 1 base and J by 8 bases; unmatched bases: 13. CDR1 GTSNPN and CDR2 SVGIG come from the germline V gene (reference sequence). CDR3 sequence reads: CAWSGSATGRLGELFF. The CDR3 coding sequence is TGTGCCTGGAGTGGCAGCGCGACAGGGAGATTGGGGGAGCTGTTTTTT. Combining the CDR3 with reference TRBV30 and TRBJ2-2 gives the whole variable domain SQTIHQWPATLVQPVGSPLSLECTVEGTSNPNLYWYRQAAGRGLQLLFYSVGIGQISSEVPQNLSASRPQDRQFILSSKKLLLSDSGFYLCAWSGSATGRLGELFFGEGSRLTVL.

This clone was seen a single time. V usage is TRBV5-1 and J usage is TRBJ1-1; D is unclear. V was shortened by 6 bases and J by 2 bases, with 5 bases between the two germline ends. Germline lookup yields CDR1 SGHRS and CDR2 YFSETQ. This CDR3 is built from 11 residues. CDR3 region: CASNLNTEAFF. CDR3 nucleotide sequence: TGCGCCAGCAATTTAAACACTGAAGCTTTCTTT. Full variable domain (outside the CDR3, taken from reference TRBV5-1 and TRBJ1-1): KAGVTQTPRYLIKTRGQQVTLSCSPISGHRSVSWYQQTPGQGLQFLFEYFSETQRNKGNFPGRFSGRQFSNSRSEMNVSTLELGDSALYLCASNLNTEAFFGQGTRLTVV.

The V and J genes are TRBV9 and TRBJ2-1, with D tentatively TRBD1 (6 bases). The germline CDR1 and CDR2 sequences are SGDLS and YYNGEE. This CDR3 is 15 amino acids long. Trimming left V 4 bases short and J 7 bases short, with 18 bases between. The chain's CDR3 is CASSHRESPQNEQFF. The CDR3, as DNA: TGTGCCAGCAGCCACAGGGAGTCACCGCAAAATGAGCAGTTCTTC.

The chain combines TRBV5-8 with TRBJ1-6; a possible D gene is TRBD1 (5 bases). The CDR3 runs 15 residues. Per the germline V gene, CDR1 is SGHTS and CDR2 is YDEGEE. Trimming took off 3 bases at V and 10 bases at J, with 17 bases between the two ends. CDR3 DNA sequence: TGTGCCAGCAGCTCCGGGGACGGAATACGATCACCCCTCCACTTT. It specifies CASSSGDGIRSPLHF.

The chain links TRBV19 to TRBJ1-5; no clear D. Looked up from germline, CDR1 is LNHDA and CDR2 is SQIVND (reference sequence). V dropped 3 bases and J dropped 0 bases, with 9 bases sitting between them. This CDR3 region has 15 residues. CDR3 coding DNA: TGTGCCAGTAGTATCTTCAGGAATAGCAATCAGCCCCAGCATTTT. Residues: CASSIFRNSNQPQHF.

The V call is TRBV7-9, the J call TRBJ2-7; D is tentatively TRBD1 or TRBD2 (5 bases each). V was trimmed by 0 bases and J by 3 bases, leaving 9 bases between them. Germline CDR1 SEHNR, CDR2 FQNEAQ (reference sequence). The length of the CDR3 is 14 residues. DNA of the CDR3: TGTGCCAGCAGCTTAGCGGGGGTCCTCTACGAGCAGTACTTC. It translates to CASSLAGVLYEQYF. Filled out from reference TRBV7-9 and TRBJ2-7, the complete variable domain reads DTGVSQNPRHKITKRGQNVTFRCDPISEHNRLYWYRQTLGQGPEFLTYFQNEAQLEKSRLLSDRFSAERPKGSFSTLEIQRTEQGDSAMYLCASSLAGVLYEQYFGPGTRLTVT.

This clone came up a few times. The chain uses TRBV29-1 and TRBJ2-3; TRBD2 agrees at 11 bases. V was pared by 7 bases and J by 7 bases, with 7 bases of the junction left unmatched. The CDR3 covers 13 residues. Germline V CDR1 and CDR2: SQVTM, ANQGSEA. The CDR3 region has the DNA TGCAGCGGGGAGACTAGCGGGGACCATACGCAGTATTTT. This encodes CSGETSGDHTQYF.

V gene TRBV30 combines with J gene TRBJ1-2; 7 nucleotides line up with TRBD1. The CDR3 totals 11 residues. Germline values: CDR1 GTSNPN, CDR2 SVGIG (reference sequence). V was clipped by 0 bases and J by 8 bases; unmatched bases: 0. CDR3 amino acids: CAWSVQGGYTF. For the CDR3, the DNA is TGTGCCTGGAGTGTACAGGGGGGCTACACCTTC.

Of note for this clone: The limits of the CDR3 on the DNA are not certain, so only TCRdb's listed CDR3 is given. The J gene is TRBJ1-1, the V gene TRBV19; the listed D gene, TRBD1, was not tested against the DNA. The CDR3 is 14 residues long, counting both termini. Germline CDR1 reads LNHDA; CDR2 reads SQIVND (reference sequence). The CDR3 reads CASSSGQMNTEAFF.

The chain combines TRBV27 with TRBJ2-7; D not certain. Germline V gene sequence: CDR1 MNHEY, CDR2 SMNVEV (reference sequence). V was trimmed by 3 bases and J by 3 bases, leaving 12 bases between them. The CDR3 consists of 14 residues. The CDR3 sequence is CASSFSDGDYEQYF. Written as DNA, the CDR3 is TGTGCCAGCAGTTTTTCGGACGGAGACTACGAGCAGTACTTC.

The chain has TRBV6-6 and TRBJ2-2; D gene unclear. Per germline, CDR1 MNHNY and CDR2 SVGAGI (reference sequence). V gave up 1 base and J gave up 2 bases, with 11 bases separating them. The CDR3 runs to 16 residues. The CDR3 here is CASSYLWQTNTGELFF. CDR3 DNA: TGTGCCAGCAGTTACTTATGGCAGACAAACACCGGGGAGCTGTTTTTT.